The T cell receptor (beta chain) under discussion was sequenced for a study of blood T cell repertoires in COVID-19. Study at large: The United States, Italy and Spain were the sources of the acute and convalescent COVID-19 samples. From T cells, B-cell-depleted T cells, or PBMCs came the material, which was cDNA or gDNA.

V was shortened by 5 bases and J by 2 bases, with 13 bases between the two germline ends. The CDR3 loop spans 14 amino acids. Germline V gives CDR1 MNHEY, CDR2 SMNVEV (reference sequence). Authors' analysis steps: For nucleated cells, counts were estimated from reference gene primer amplification. Measured with immunoSEQ multiplex PCR; TCRdb has only the in-frame clones, and not every one. V, J and clone size are taken as reported in that table, and D and trimming were inferred from the DNA itself. The profile shows approximately 100,000 clones, approximately 80% of them singletons. V gene TRBV27 combines with J gene TRBJ2-7; D unclear. The sequenced material came from peripheral blood. The TCR sequence derives from a man in his sixties or seventies with active or convalescent COVID-19. CDR3 bases: TGTGCCAGCAGTCACGACAAAAGACCCTACGAGCAGTACTTC. It yields the protein CASSHDKRPYEQYF.